This TCR beta chain originates from a study of blood T cell repertoires in COVID-19. Study background: Italy, Spain and the United States were the sources of the convalescent and acute COVID-19 samples. Sample material is recorded as cDNA or gDNA derived from T cells, B-cell-depleted T cells, or PBMCs.

The ends were cut back, 6 bases at V and 6 bases at J, with 15 bases in the middle. The CDR3 contains 13 residues. Germline V gene data show CDR1 as SEHNR and CDR2 as FQNEAQ (reference sequence). Authors' analysis steps: Reference gene primer amplification yielded estimated nucleated cell counts. TCRdb's copy holds only in-frame clones and misses some; the assay was immunoSEQ multiplex PCR. Clonal size and the V and J genes are those of that table, whereas D and trimming came from the DNA. Of more than 140,000 clones listed, roughly 88% are singletons. Sequencing used peripheral blood. The chain is built from TRBV7-9 and TRBJ2-7, with D maybe TRBD2 (7 bases). The receptor comes from an older woman with acute or convalescent COVID-19. The CDR3 reads CASSPRGGTEQYF. CDR3 nucleotides: TGTGCCAGCAGTCCTAGGGGGGGTACCGAGCAGTACTTC.